These 26 T cell receptor beta chains were all obtained from the same sample, sequenced in a study of cytomegalovirus exposure and HLA in healthy donors. Vbeta (60) and Jbeta (13) primers were used in the PCR. Clones were read by immunoSEQ multiplex PCR, and TCRdb kept only the in-frame ones, dropping some. The repertoire includes about 64,000 clones, around 82% of them detected once, and 7% to 8% sits in the top ten. The sequencing input was PBMCs. The receptors come from a man between 18 and 35 years old in good health and CMV-seropositive.

This rearrangement joins TRBV6-6 to TRBJ1-1, with TRBD1 as a possible D gene (6 bases). The CDR3 consists of 14 residues. Trimming stripped 10 bases from V and 1 base from J, with 16 bases between. From germline, CDR1 is MNHNY and CDR2 SVGAGI (reference sequence). The CDR3 nucleotides are TGTGCCACCCGACAGGACTTCGGGAACACTGAAGCTTTCTTT. This encodes CATRQDFGNTEAFF.

The chain is built from TRBV7-9 and TRBJ2-5, with 10 bases that match TRBD1. J was trimmed by 5 bases and V by 5 bases; bases with no gene match: 5. This CDR3 spans 14 amino acids. Germline V gene sequence: CDR1 SEHNR, CDR2 FQNEAQ (reference sequence). Here the CDR3 reads CASSRGQGGETQYF. For the CDR3, the DNA is TGTGCCAGCAGCCGAGGACAGGGGGGGGAGACCCAGTACTTC.

V is TRBV5-6 and J is TRBJ2-7; a weak D match, TRBD2 (5 bases). Germline V gene sequence: CDR1 SGHDT, CDR2 YYEEEE. There are 12 residues in the CDR3. V dropped 4 bases and J dropped 11 bases, with 16 bases sitting between them. Here the CDR3 DNA reads TGTGCCAGCAGCCTGGACGGGAAGCACGAGTACTTC. Translation: CASSLDGKHEYF.

The genes are TRBV30 and TRBJ2-1; 10 bases map to TRBD2. V shed 0 bases, J shed 7 bases, and the junction held 6 bases outside the gene matches. CDR3 length equals 15 residues. Germline V gene lookup returns CDR1 GTSNPN and CDR2 SVGIG (reference sequence). CDR3 protein: CAWSVGSGGSNEQFF. The CDR3 DNA follows: TGTGCCTGGAGTGTCGGTAGCGGGGGGTCGAATGAGCAGTTCTTC.

This sequence joins TRBV6-5 and TRBJ2-7, with D maybe TRBD1 (5 bases). This CDR3 has 14 residues. Germline V lookup: CDR1 MNHEY, CDR2 SVGAGI. Trimming stripped 0 bases from V and 3 bases from J, with 9 bases between. CDR3 in DNA: TGTGCCAGCAGTTACTCGGGGCAGATCTACGAGCAGTACTTC. Translating it yields CASSYSGQIYEQYF.

J is TRBJ2-3 and V is TRBV5-1; the match to TRBD1 covers 8 bases. Germline V lookup: CDR1 SGHRS, CDR2 YFSETQ. This CDR3 is built from 14 residues. With V trimmed by 4 bases and J by 4 bases, 5 bases remained unmatched. This CDR3 reads CASSPQGAADTQYF. CDR3 DNA sequence: TGCGCCAGCAGCCCCCAGGGGGCTGCAGATACGCAGTATTTT.

The rearrangement uses TRBV4-1 and TRBJ1-3, with TRBD1 as a possible D gene (5 bases). Per the germline V gene, CDR1 is MGHRA and CDR2 is YSYEKL. The CDR3 has 18 residues. V lost 0 bases to trimming and J lost 4 bases, with 19 bases between them. The CDR3 DNA reads as TGCGCCAGCAGCCAAGATCAAGGGGAAAGGAGCCCCGGAAACACCATATATTTT. Encoded protein: CASSQDQGERSPGNTIYF.

V gene TRBV29-1 combines with J gene TRBJ2-5, with D maybe TRBD2 (6 bases). The V end lost 6 bases, the J end lost 6 bases, and 35 bases lay between the germline ends. Germline assignment: CDR1 SQVTM and CDR2 ANQGSEA. CDR3 length: 19 residues. CDR3: CSVSHAMPPPSDGRQTQYF. DNA for the CDR3: TGCAGCGTGTCCCATGCAATGCCCCCTCCTAGCGACGGGAGACAGACCCAGTACTTC.

There are a few counts of this clone. This chain links TRBV11-2 with TRBJ2-3, with TRBD2 matching over 7 bases. The CDR3 runs to 17 residues. V lost 8 bases to trimming and J lost 4 bases; unmatched junction nucleotides: 18. Per germline, CDR1 SGHAT and CDR2 FQNNGV. As DNA, the CDR3 is TGTGCCAGCCGAGACATCCCCATCGGGAGGTCGGCAGATACGCAGTATTTT. Translated, it gives CASRDIPIGRSADTQYF.

This clone was recorded a few times. This chain joins TRBV10-1 and TRBJ2-3; no firm D call. V was clipped by 3 bases and J by 3 bases, with 7 bases between them. Germline-derived CDR1 and CDR2 are WNHNN and SYGVQD (reference sequence). CDR3 length: 13 amino acids. CDR3 sequence reads: CASSDPGTDTQYF. In nucleotides, the CDR3 is TGCGCCAGCAGTGACCCCGGGACAGATACGCAGTATTTT.

CDR3 amino acids: CAWSVSQYGYTF. CDR3 DNA: TGTGCCTGGAGTGTAAGCCAATATGGCTACACCTTC. The chain has TRBV30 and TRBJ1-2; D gene unclear. CDR3 length: 12 residues. Trimming stripped 0 bases from V and 5 bases from J, with 7 bases between. Germline V CDR1 and CDR2: GTSNPN, SVGIG (reference sequence).

This sequence joins TRBV5-1 and TRBJ1-1; D is uncertain. V was pared by 0 bases and J by 2 bases, with 8 bases between. CDR1 and CDR2 from the germline V gene are SGHRS and YFSETQ. The CDR3 length is 14 residues. The CDR3 sequence: CASSLVGSNTEAFF. The CDR3 nucleotides read TGCGCCAGCAGCTTGGTAGGGAGTAACACTGAAGCTTTCTTT. Drawing the rest from reference TRBV5-1 and TRBJ1-1, the complete variable domain is KAGVTQTPRYLIKTRGQQVTLSCSPISGHRSVSWYQQTPGQGLQFLFEYFSETQRNKGNFPGRFSGRQFSNSRSEMNVSTLELGDSALYLCASSLVGSNTEAFFGQGTRLTVV.

Only one count was recorded for this clone. The V and J genes are TRBV28 and TRBJ2-5; TRBD1 matches 7 bases. V dropped 4 bases and J dropped 5; count of bases not matched to a gene: 16. Germline loops: CDR1 MDHEN, CDR2 SYDVKM. The CDR3 consists of 17 residues. The CDR3 nucleotides are TGTGCCAGCAGTTCCACCAAAATGACAGGGTTAACCGAGACCCAGTACTTC. It encodes CASSSTKMTGLTETQYF. Combining the CDR3 with reference TRBV28 and TRBJ2-5 gives the whole variable domain DVKVTQSSRYLVKRTGEKVFLECVQDMDHENMFWYRQDPGLGLRLIYFSYDVKMKEKGDIPEGYSVSREKKERFSLILESASTNQTSMYLCASSSTKMTGLTETQYFGPGTRLLVL.

This clone was observed a few times. CDR3 sequence (DNA): TGCAGCGTTGTCCGGGTAGTCCTGAACACTGAAGCTTTCTTT. The encoded protein is CSVVRVVLNTEAFF. The chain joins TRBV29-1 to TRBJ1-1; no clear D gene. Germline assignment: CDR1 SQVTM and CDR2 ANQGSEA. V shed 4 bases and J shed 0 bases, with 12 bases lying between them. CDR3 size: 14 residues.

The chain uses TRBV13 and TRBJ2-7, with 11 positions matching TRBD2. Trimming removed 5 bases from V and 2 bases from J; junction bases left unmatched: 2. Germline CDR1 PRHDT, CDR2 FYEKMQ (reference sequence). This CDR3 spans 14 amino acids. The CDR3 sequence is CASSLAGGTYEQYF. The DNA of the CDR3 is TGTGCCAGCAGCCTAGCGGGGGGAACCTACGAGCAGTACTTC.

The V and J genes are TRBV27 and TRBJ1-4, with 9 positions matching TRBD1. CDR1 is MNHEY, CDR2 SMNVEV, per germline (reference sequence). This CDR3 is 13 amino acids long. Trimming cost V 8 bases and J 7 bases; bases outside gene matches: 5. In DNA, the CDR3 is TGTGCCAGCTCGGGACAGGGTGTTGAAAAACTGTTTTTT. Protein sequence: CASSGQGVEKLFF.

The chain carries TRBV25-1 and TRBJ1-2, with 7 nucleotides matching TRBD1. V lost 5 bases to trimming and J lost 6 bases; unmatched junction nucleotides: 6. The CDR3 loop spans 13 amino acids. In germline, CDR1 is MGHDK, CDR2 SYGVNS. In DNA form, the CDR3 reads TGTGCCAGCAGTCCGACAGGGTCCCATGGCTACACCTTC. As protein: CASSPTGSHGYTF.

As DNA, the CDR3 is TGTGCCAGCAGACGGACTAGCGGAAAAAGCACAGATACGCAGTATTTT. Its protein is CASRRTSGKSTDTQYF. This chain joins TRBV4-2 and TRBJ2-3, with 10 bases lining up with TRBD2. The CDR3 totals 16 residues. Germline V CDR1 and CDR2: LGHNA, YNFKEQ. V dropped 6 bases and J dropped 0; count of bases not matched to a gene: 6.

The chain carries TRBV30 and TRBJ2-6, with TRBD1 identical over 9 bases. The ends lost 3 bases at V and 3 bases at J; junction bases unmatched: 6. CDR3 length equals 16 residues. The V gene's germline CDR1 is GTSNPN and CDR2 SVGIG (reference sequence). The DNA of the CDR3 is TGTGCCTGGAGCCGGACAGGGGCAAGTGGGGCCAACGTCCTGACTTTC. As protein: CAWSRTGASGANVLTF.

This chain's CDR3 is CASKSGFEQYF. CDR3 in DNA: TGTGCCAGCAAATCGGGTTTCGAGCAGTACTTC. The rearrangement joins TRBV2 to TRBJ2-7; D ambiguous. This CDR3 region has 11 residues. Deletions cut 7 bases from V and 6 bases from J, with 10 bases between. Looked up from germline, CDR1 is SNHLY and CDR2 is FYNNEI.

This rearrangement joins TRBV28 to TRBJ1-6; the match to TRBD1 covers 8 bases. The CDR3 is 16 residues long. CDR1 and CDR2 from the germline V gene are MDHEN and SYDVKM. Unmatched junction bases numbered 10, after V lost 5 bases and J lost 7 bases. CDR3 bases: TGTGCCAGCAGTGCAGGTTGGACAGGGCCGAATTCACCCCTCCACTTT. It encodes CASSAGWTGPNSPLHF. The whole variable domain, remainder taken from reference TRBV28 and TRBJ1-6, is DVKVTQSSRYLVKRTGEKVFLECVQDMDHENMFWYRQDPGLGLRLIYFSYDVKMKEKGDIPEGYSVSREKKERFSLILESASTNQTSMYLCASSAGWTGPNSPLHFGNGTRLTVT.

The rearrangement uses TRBV6-4 and TRBJ1-1, with D maybe TRBD1 (5 bases). CDR1 is MRHNA and CDR2 is SNTAGT in the germline V gene. The ends were cut back, 6 bases at V and 2 bases at J, with 16 bases in the middle. The length of the CDR3 is 15 residues. The CDR3 bases are TGTGCCAGCAGCCCTAATCCCGGGGGAAACACTGAAGCTTTCTTT. Protein sequence: CASSPNPGGNTEAFF.

The chain links TRBV2 to TRBJ1-5, with D perhaps TRBD1 (5 bases). The CDR3 length is 13 residues. V lost 5 bases, J lost 1 base, and 6 bases lay in between. Germline V lookup: CDR1 SNHLY, CDR2 FYNNEI. The CDR3 region has the DNA TGTGCCAGCAGTAGACAGAGCAATCAGCCCCAGCATTTT. The encoded protein is CASSRQSNQPQHF.

This rearrangement joins TRBV2 to TRBJ1-1; 9 positions agree with TRBD1. CDR3 length: 14 amino acids. Germline values: CDR1 SNHLY, CDR2 FYNNEI. Germline trimming cut 7 bases from V and 1 base from J; bases unmatched to any gene: 4. This CDR3 reads CASTRQGGNTEAFF. DNA of the CDR3: TGTGCCAGCACCAGACAGGGGGGGAACACTGAAGCTTTCTTT.

This clone occurred a few times. V usage is TRBV28 and J usage is TRBJ1-3; D remains unclear. The CDR3 is made up of 14 amino acids. The V and J ends lost 7 bases and 0 bases respectively, with 10 bases between them. Germline-derived CDR1 and CDR2 are MDHEN and SYDVKM. CDR3: CASIERHSGNTIYF. In nucleotides, the CDR3 is TGTGCCAGCATCGAGAGACACTCTGGAAACACCATATATTTT.

CDR3 bases: TGTGCCAGCAGTTACTCGTCGGGGAACTATGGCTACACCTTC. Translation gives CASSYSSGNYGYTF. The chain combines TRBV6-6 with TRBJ1-2; D remains unclear. The germline gives CDR1 MNHNY, CDR2 SVGAGI (reference sequence). Trimming cost V 0 bases and J 2 bases, with 7 bases left between them. The CDR3 extends over 14 amino acids.